Detailed here is one T cell receptor beta chain. The data were taken from a study of cytomegalovirus exposure and HLA in healthy donors. PCR amplification relied on 60 Vbeta primers (plus 13 Jbeta primers). Profiling relied on immunoSEQ multiplex PCR, and the TCRdb table lists in-frame clones only, not all of them. Here the sample spans about 160,000 clones, over 80% being singletons. The CDR3 loop spans 15 amino acids. Germline lookup yields CDR1 SGHAT and CDR2 FQNNGV. The V segment lost 0 bases and the J segment 8 bases; nucleotides outside the gene matches: 5. The sample was PBMCs. The receptor was isolated from a girl aged 10-17 years in good health and CMV-seropositive. J is TRBJ2-1 and V is TRBV11-2; 9 positions match TRBD2. CDR3 bases: TGTGCCAGCAGCTTAGATAGGCGGGGGGGTTATGAGCAGTTCTTC. Translating it yields CASSLDRRGGYEQFF.